This TCR beta chain was identified during a study of OX40 agonist ivuxolimab in advanced cancers. For the wider study: The costimulatory receptor OX40 (CD134) was targeted by ivuxolimab, a fully human IgG2 agonistic monoclonal antibody. Intravenous ivuxolimab was administered to patients every 2 weeks at six dose levels: 0.01, 0.1, 0.3, 1.5, 3 and 10 mg/kg. Of the approximately 50 dose-escalation patients, hepatocellular carcinoma was present in approximately 20, melanoma in some 15, renal cell carcinoma in 9 and head and neck cancer in 9. A male proportion of 82.7% and a mean age of approximately 58 years, ranging from roughly 20 to 80, were recorded for the dose-escalation cohort. Prior anti-PD-1, anti-PD-L1 or anti-CTLA-4 therapy was permitted, and approximately 40% of dose-escalation patients had received checkpoint inhibitors. Three dose-escalation patients achieved partial responses, one with hepatocellular carcinoma and two with cutaneous melanoma. Peripheral TCRbeta sequencing aimed to test whether ivuxolimab altered TCR sequence diversity and caused clonal T-cell expansion. The monotherapy dose-escalation portion (N ≈ 50 patients) of the phase I ivuxolimab trial is reported in the paper. Broad study findings and their caveats: After ivuxolimab, expanded clones were on average more numerous among CD8+ T cells than among CD4+ T cells. Partial responders in the 0.1-3.0 mg/kg groups had among the lowest normalized peripheral clonal expansion, especially among CD8+ T cells. Which antigens the clonally expanded peripheral T cells were specific for was not determined. Low levels of normalized T-cell clonal expansion were also seen in some patients who did not respond. Clonal expansion of both CD4+ and CD8+ blood T cells was observed from baseline to week 6 at doses 0.1 to 3.0 mg/kg.

The trial excluded patients who had a history of autoimmune disease or who were on systemic immunosuppression. Peripheral blood for TCR sequencing was drawn from every dose cohort at baseline, at cycle 4 day 1 and at cycle 7 day 1. The samples were taken from a phase I, first-in-human, multicenter, open-label dose-escalation trial of ivuxolimab. The trial enrolled adults with locally advanced or metastatic head and neck squamous cell, hepatocellular, melanoma or renal cell carcinoma. Before TCR sequencing, CD4+ T cells and CD8+ T cells were sorted from peripheral blood as separate populations. About this clone: This receptor's antigen is unknown. Qualities for individual bases were not recorded, and no much larger clone is one base off.

Genomic DNA was isolated from the sorted cells so that the TCRbeta CDR3 region could be sequenced. The immunoSEQ Assay was used for sequencing of TCRbeta CDR3 regions. TCRdb retrieved this table from immuneACCESS and kept in-frame rearrangements only. Not all clones are present; in checked studies, unresolved V genes account for under half, and no reason is known for the remainder. The sample table contains about 58,000 clones; only one count was recorded for 87% of them. The top ten hold just over 0.6% of the sample. The trim is 4 bases for V and 7 bases for J, with a gap of 17 bases between the germline ends. The CDR3 runs 14 residues from the cysteine to the phenylalanine. The CDR3 DNA has 42 bases and is translated from base 1. The germline V gene (reference sequence) sets CDR1 to GTSNPN and CDR2 to SVGIG.

This sample comprised CD4+ or CD8+ T cells sorted from blood, obtained in a trial of the OX40 agonist ivuxolimab. The sequence is built from TRBV30 and TRBJ2-1; the D segment might be TRBD1 or TRBD2, since each matches 5 bases. This receptor was taken from an adult with an advanced solid tumor such as melanoma, head and neck, liver or kidney cancer. In nucleotide form, the sequence is TGTGCCTGGACCTCCCCGGGCTGGGGGAATGAGCAGTTCTTC. This encodes CAWTSPGWGNEQFF.